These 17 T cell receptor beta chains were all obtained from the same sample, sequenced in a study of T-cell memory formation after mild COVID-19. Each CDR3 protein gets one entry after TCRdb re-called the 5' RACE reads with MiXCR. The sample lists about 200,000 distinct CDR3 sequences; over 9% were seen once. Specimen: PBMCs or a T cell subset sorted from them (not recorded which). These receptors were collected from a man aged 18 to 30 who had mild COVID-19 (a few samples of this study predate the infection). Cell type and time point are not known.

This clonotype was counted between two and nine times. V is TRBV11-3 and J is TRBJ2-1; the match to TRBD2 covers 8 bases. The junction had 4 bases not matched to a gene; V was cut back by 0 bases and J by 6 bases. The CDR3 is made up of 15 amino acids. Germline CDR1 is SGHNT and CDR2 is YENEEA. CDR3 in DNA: TGTGCCAGCAGCTTAGAGCGGGGGGCTATCAATGAGCAGTTCTTC. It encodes CASSLERGAINEQFF.

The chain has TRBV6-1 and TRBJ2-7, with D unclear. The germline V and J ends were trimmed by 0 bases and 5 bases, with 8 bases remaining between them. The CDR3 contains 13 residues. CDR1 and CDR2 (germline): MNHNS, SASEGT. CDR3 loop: CASSEAVFHEQYV. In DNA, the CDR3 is TGTGCCAGCAGTGAAGCGGTCTTCCACGAGCAGTACGTC.

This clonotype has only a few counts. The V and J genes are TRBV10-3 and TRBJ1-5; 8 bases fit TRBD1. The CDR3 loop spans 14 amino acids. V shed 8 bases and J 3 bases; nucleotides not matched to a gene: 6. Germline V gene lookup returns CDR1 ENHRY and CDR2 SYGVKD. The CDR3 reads CAIRGQEHNQPQHF. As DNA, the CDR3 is TGTGCCATCCGGGGACAGGAACACAATCAGCCCCAGCATTTT.

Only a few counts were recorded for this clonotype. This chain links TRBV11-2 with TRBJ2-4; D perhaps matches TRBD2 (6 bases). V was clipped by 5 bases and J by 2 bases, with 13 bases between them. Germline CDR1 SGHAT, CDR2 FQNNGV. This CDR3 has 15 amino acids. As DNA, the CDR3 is TGTGCCAGCAGCCAAGTACGGGAGACCAAAAACATTCAGTACTTC. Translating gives CASSQVRETKNIQYF.

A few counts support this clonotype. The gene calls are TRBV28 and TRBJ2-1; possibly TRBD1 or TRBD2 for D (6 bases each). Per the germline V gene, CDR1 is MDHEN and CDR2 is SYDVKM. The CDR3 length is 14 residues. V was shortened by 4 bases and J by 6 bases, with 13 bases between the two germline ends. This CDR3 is CASSWGAGSNEQFF. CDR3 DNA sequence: TGTGCCAGCAGTTGGGGGGCGGGTAGCAATGAGCAGTTCTTC.

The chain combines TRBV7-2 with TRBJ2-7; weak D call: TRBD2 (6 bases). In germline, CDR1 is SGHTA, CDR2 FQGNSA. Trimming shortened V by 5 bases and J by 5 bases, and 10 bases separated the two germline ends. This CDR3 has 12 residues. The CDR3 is CASSPGLDEQYF. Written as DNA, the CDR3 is TGTGCCAGCAGCCCGGGACTCGACGAGCAGTACTTC.

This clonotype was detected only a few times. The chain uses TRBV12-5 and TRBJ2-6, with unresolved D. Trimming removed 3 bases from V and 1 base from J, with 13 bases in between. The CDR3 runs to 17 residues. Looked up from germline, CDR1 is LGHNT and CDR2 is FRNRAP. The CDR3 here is CASGFIGIGSGANVLTF. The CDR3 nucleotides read TGTGCTAGTGGTTTCATAGGCATCGGGTCTGGGGCCAACGTCCTGACTTTC.

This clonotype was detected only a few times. The CDR3 sequence is CATSRGQISYEQYV. For the CDR3, the DNA is TGTGCCACCAGCAGAGGACAAATCTCCTACGAGCAGTACGTC. The V call is TRBV15, the J call TRBJ2-7, with D unclear. V was cut by 1 base and J by 0 bases, with 7 bases left in between. In germline, CDR1 is LNHNV, CDR2 YYDKDF (reference sequence). The CDR3 loop spans 14 amino acids.

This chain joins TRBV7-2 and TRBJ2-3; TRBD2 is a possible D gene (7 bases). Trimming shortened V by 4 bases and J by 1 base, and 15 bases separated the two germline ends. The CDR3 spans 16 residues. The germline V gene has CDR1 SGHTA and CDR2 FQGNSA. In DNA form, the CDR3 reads TGTGCCAGCAGCTCCCGGGGGGCAGGGGGCACAGATACGCAGTATTTT. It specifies CASSSRGAGGTDTQYF.

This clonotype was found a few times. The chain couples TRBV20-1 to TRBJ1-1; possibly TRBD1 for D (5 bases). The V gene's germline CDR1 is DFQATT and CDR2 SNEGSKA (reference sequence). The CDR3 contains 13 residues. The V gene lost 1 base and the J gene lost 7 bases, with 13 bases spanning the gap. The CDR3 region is CSARGVWDGEAFF. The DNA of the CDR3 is TGCAGTGCTAGAGGTGTTTGGGACGGTGAAGCTTTCTTT.

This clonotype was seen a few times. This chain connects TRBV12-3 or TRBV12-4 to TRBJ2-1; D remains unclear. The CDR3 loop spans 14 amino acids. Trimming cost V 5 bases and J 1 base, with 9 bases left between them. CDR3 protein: CASSLPGSYNEQFF. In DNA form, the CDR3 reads TGTGCCAGCAGTCTCCCTGGGTCCTACAATGAGCAGTTCTTC.

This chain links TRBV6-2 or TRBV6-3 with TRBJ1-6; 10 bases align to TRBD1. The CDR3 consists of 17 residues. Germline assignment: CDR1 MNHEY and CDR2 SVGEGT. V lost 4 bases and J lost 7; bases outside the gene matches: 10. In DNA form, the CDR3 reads TGTGCCAGCAGTTGGACAGGGGGAATGACCCAGAATTCACCCCTCCACTTT. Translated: CASSWTGGMTQNSPLHF.

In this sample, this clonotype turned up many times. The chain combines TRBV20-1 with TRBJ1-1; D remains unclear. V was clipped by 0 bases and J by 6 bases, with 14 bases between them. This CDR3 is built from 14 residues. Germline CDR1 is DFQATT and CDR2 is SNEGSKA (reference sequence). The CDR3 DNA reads TGCAGTGCTAGAGATCCGTACATCGACGCTGAAGCTTTCTTT. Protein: CSARDPYIDAEAFF.

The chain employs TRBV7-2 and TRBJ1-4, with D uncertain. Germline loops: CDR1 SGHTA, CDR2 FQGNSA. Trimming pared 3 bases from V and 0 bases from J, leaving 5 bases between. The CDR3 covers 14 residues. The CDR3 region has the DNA TGTGCCAGCAGCTTTGGATCAACTAATGAAAAACTGTTTTTT. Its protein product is CASSFGSTNEKLFF.

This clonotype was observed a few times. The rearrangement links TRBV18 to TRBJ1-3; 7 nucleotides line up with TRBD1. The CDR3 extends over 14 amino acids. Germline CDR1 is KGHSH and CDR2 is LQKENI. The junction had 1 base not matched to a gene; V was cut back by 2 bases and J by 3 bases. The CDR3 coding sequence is TGTGCCAGCTCACCAAGGGACAGTGGAAACACCATATATTTT. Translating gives CASSPRDSGNTIYF.

The CDR3: CASTPSSRGSSNQPQHF. CDR3 coding DNA: TGTGCCAGCACCCCAAGCAGCAGGGGTAGTAGCAATCAGCCCCAGCATTTT. The chain combines TRBV7-2 with TRBJ1-5; a weak D match, TRBD1 (6 bases). Germline-derived CDR1 and CDR2 are SGHTA and FQGNSA. The V end was cut by 7 bases, the J end by 0 bases, with 19 bases between. The CDR3 consists of 17 residues.

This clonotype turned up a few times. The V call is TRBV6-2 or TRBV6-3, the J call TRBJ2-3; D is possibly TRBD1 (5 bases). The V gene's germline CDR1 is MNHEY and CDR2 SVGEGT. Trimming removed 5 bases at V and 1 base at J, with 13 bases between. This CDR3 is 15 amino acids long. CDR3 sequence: CASSDLGQRTDTQYF. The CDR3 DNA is TGTGCCAGCAGTGACTTGGGGCAGCGCACAGATACGCAGTATTTT.